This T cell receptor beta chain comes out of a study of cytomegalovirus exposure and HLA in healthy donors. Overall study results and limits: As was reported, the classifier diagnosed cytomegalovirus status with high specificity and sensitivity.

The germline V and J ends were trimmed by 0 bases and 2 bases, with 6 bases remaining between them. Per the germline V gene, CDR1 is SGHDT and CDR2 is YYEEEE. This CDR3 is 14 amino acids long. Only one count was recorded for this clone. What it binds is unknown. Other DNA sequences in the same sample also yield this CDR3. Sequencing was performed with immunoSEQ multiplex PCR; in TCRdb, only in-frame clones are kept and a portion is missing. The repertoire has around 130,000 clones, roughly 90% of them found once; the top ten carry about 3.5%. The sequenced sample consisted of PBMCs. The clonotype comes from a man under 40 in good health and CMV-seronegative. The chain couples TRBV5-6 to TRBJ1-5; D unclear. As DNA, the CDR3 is TGTGCCAGCAGCTTGGCCCAGGGCAATCAGCCCCAGCATTTT. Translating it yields CASSLAQGNQPQHF.